This T cell receptor beta chain was retrieved from a study of T cell responses to AZD1222 COVID-19 vaccine. Produced via immunoSEQ multiplex PCR; TCRdb's table is partial and in-frame only. The sample holds approximately 140,000 clones, just under 95% seen once. This clone has a handful of counts. Its antigen is as yet unknown. It was second doses at about 4 or about 12 weeks that were pooled. Study results and caveats: Vaccine-related CD4 TCRs covered spike, predominating at 160-218 and 743-854. It should be noted that donors were predominantly white British and more often female, and clonal diversity was possibly underestimated.

Germline V gives CDR1 SGHDN, CDR2 FVKESK. The CDR3 length is 13 residues. The V and J ends lost 1 base and 3 bases respectively, with 7 bases between them. The origin of this receptor is an adult who received the AZD1222 COVID-19 vaccine. This chain joins TRBV14 and TRBJ2-7; no definite D call. The specimen comprised peripheral blood, sampled 28 days after the second AZD1222 dose. The CDR3 loop is CASSQGTFYEQYF. CDR3 in DNA: TGTGCCAGCAGCCAAGGAACATTCTACGAGCAGTACTTC.